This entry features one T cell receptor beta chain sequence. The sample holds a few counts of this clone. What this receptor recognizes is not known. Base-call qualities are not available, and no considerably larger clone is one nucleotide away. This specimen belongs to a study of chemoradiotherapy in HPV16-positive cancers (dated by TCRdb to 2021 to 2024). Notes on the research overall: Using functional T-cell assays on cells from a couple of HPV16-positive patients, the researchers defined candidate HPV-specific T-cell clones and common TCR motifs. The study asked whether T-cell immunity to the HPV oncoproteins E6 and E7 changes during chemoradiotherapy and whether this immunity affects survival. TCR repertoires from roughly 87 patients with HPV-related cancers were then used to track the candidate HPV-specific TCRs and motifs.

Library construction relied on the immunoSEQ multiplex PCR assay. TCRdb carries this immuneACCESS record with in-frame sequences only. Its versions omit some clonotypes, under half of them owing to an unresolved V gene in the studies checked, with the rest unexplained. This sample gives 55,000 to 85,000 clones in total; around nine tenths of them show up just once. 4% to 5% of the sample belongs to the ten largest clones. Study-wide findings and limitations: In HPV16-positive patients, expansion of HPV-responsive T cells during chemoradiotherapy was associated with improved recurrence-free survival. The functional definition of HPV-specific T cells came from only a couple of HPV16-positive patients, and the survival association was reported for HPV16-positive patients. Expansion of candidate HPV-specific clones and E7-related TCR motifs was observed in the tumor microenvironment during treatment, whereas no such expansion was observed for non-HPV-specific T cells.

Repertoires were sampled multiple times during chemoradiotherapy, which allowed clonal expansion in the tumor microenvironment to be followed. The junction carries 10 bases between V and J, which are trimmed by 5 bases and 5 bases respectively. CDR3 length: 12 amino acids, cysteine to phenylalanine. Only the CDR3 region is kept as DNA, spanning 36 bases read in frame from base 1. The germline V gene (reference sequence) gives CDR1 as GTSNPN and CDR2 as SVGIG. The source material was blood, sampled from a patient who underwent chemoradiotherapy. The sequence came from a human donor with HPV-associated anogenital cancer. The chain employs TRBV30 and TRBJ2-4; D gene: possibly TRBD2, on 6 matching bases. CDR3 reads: CAWVGLQNIQYF. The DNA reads TGTGCCTGGGTGGGACTCCAAAACATTCAGTACTTC.